Listed below are T cell receptor beta chains from one sample, sequenced in a study of CD8 T cells in Susac syndrome. TCRdb ran MiXCR on the immunoSEQ multiplex PCR reads and lists one entry per CDR3 protein. The repertoire holds some 180,000 distinct CDR3 sequences, with just under 95% as singletons. Sequencing input: CD4+ T cells from PBMCs. These receptors were taken from a human donor with Susac syndrome. Both conserved end residues are part of each CDR3. The order of the fields is V gene, J gene, D gene, clone size, CDR3 DNA, CDR3 protein. D genes are given only for firm matches. A row's size may be missing; if present it is once, few, many or a size class.

v_call: TRBV15; j_call: TRBJ1-4; d_call: TRBD1; clone_size: .; cdr3_nt: TGTGCCACCCGGGACAGCCGACGCGTGGACGAAAAACTGTTTTTT; cdr3_aa: CATRDSRRVDEKLFF
v_call: TRBV20-1; j_call: TRBJ2-1; d_call: TRBD1; clone_size: .; cdr3_nt: TGCAGTGCAACCAGGGGGCGCGAGAATGAGCAGTTCTTC; cdr3_aa: CSATRGRENEQFF
v_call: TRBV29-1; j_call: TRBJ1-1; d_call: TRBD1; clone_size: .; cdr3_nt: TGCAGCGTCTACGCCGGGACAGGGCCGAACACTGAAGCTTTCTTT; cdr3_aa: CSVYAGTGPNTEAFF
v_call: TRBV29-1; j_call: TRBJ2-5; d_call: TRBD2; clone_size: .; cdr3_nt: TGCAGCGGGGGGACTAGCGGGAGAGAGGACTTC; cdr3_aa: CSGGTSGREDF
v_call: TRBV7-3; j_call: TRBJ1-1; d_call: .; clone_size: .; cdr3_nt: TGTGCCAGCAGCCCCGACCACTTCACTGAAGCTTTCTTT; cdr3_aa: CASSPDHFTEAFF
v_call: TRBV30; j_call: TRBJ2-2; d_call: TRBD2; clone_size: .; cdr3_nt: TGTGCCTGGAGTGCCGGACTAGCGGGAGGGCCTCGAACCGGGGAGCTGTTTTTT; cdr3_aa: CAWSAGLAGGPRTGELFF
v_call: TRBV13; j_call: TRBJ2-3; d_call: .; clone_size: once; cdr3_nt: TGTGCCAGCAGCTTGGGGCAGAGGGCAGATACGCAGTATTTT; cdr3_aa: CASSLGQRADTQYF
v_call: TRBV3-1; j_call: TRBJ1-5; d_call: .; clone_size: .; cdr3_nt: TGTGCCAGCAGCCAAGGGCCGGGTCAGCCCCAGCATTTT; cdr3_aa: CASSQGPGQPQHF
v_call: TRBV5-1; j_call: TRBJ2-1; d_call: TRBD2; clone_size: .; cdr3_nt: TGCGCCAGCAGCTCCGGGACTAGCGGGAGGGCCCTACTTTCCTACAATGAGCAGTTCTTC; cdr3_aa: CASSSGTSGRALLSYNEQFF
v_call: TRBV9; j_call: TRBJ2-1; d_call: .; clone_size: .; cdr3_nt: TGTGCCAGCAGCTCAATGGTGGGTGAGCAGTTCTTC; cdr3_aa: CASSSMVGEQFF
v_call: TRBV6-2/TRBV6-3; j_call: TRBJ1-1; d_call: .; clone_size: .; cdr3_nt: TGTGCCAGCAGTCTTGCATCCTGGGCTGGAAGGACTGAAGCTTTCTTT; cdr3_aa: CASSLASWAGRTEAFF
v_call: TRBV5-4; j_call: TRBJ1-3; d_call: .; clone_size: once; cdr3_nt: TGTGCCAGCAGCTTGCCCGGGACCGGAAACACCATATATTTT; cdr3_aa: CASSLPGTGNTIYF
v_call: TRBV27; j_call: TRBJ2-7; d_call: TRBD2; clone_size: few; cdr3_nt: TGTGCCAGCAGTTTATCTTCTAGCGGCCCCTACGAGCAGTACTTC; cdr3_aa: CASSLSSSGPYEQYF
v_call: TRBV30; j_call: TRBJ1-1; d_call: .; clone_size: .; cdr3_nt: TGTGCCTGGAGCGGGACCTACACTGAAGCTTTCTTT; cdr3_aa: CAWSGTYTEAFF
v_call: TRBV12-3/TRBV12-4; j_call: TRBJ1-2; d_call: .; clone_size: .; cdr3_nt: TGTGCCAGCAGTTTAACCCTCGGAGCAGCTAACTATGGCTACACCTTC; cdr3_aa: CASSLTLGAANYGYTF
v_call: TRBV5-1; j_call: TRBJ2-7; d_call: .; clone_size: .; cdr3_nt: TGCGCCAGCAGCTTGGATCAGGGTCGCGAGCAGTACTTC; cdr3_aa: CASSLDQGREQYF
v_call: TRBV5-4; j_call: TRBJ1-2; d_call: TRBD1; clone_size: once; cdr3_nt: TGTGCCAGCAGCTTGGACAGGGGAAGGGGCTACACCTTC; cdr3_aa: CASSLDRGRGYTF
v_call: TRBV7-9; j_call: TRBJ1-4; d_call: .; clone_size: .; cdr3_nt: TGTGCCAGCAGCAGAGACCGACAGCGTAATGAAAAACTGTTTTTT; cdr3_aa: CASSRDRQRNEKLFF
v_call: TRBV20-1; j_call: TRBJ2-7; d_call: TRBD1; clone_size: .; cdr3_nt: TGCAGTGCTAGCGTGGACAGGTTGACCGAGCAGTACTTC; cdr3_aa: CSASVDRLTEQYF
v_call: TRBV4-2; j_call: TRBJ1-3; d_call: .; clone_size: .; cdr3_nt: TGTGCCAGCAGCCAAGTGAGGTCCTCTGGAAACACCATATATTTT; cdr3_aa: CASSQVRSSGNTIYF
v_call: TRBV4-2; j_call: TRBJ2-1; d_call: TRBD1; clone_size: .; cdr3_nt: TGTGCCAGCAGCCAAGACCAGGGGGCGAGGAATGAGCAGTTCTTC; cdr3_aa: CASSQDQGARNEQFF
v_call: TRBV6-1; j_call: TRBJ1-2; d_call: .; clone_size: .; cdr3_nt: TGTGCCAGCAGACCCCGGGGCCTAGAAGGCTACACCTTC; cdr3_aa: CASRPRGLEGYTF
v_call: TRBV4-1; j_call: TRBJ2-7; d_call: .; clone_size: .; cdr3_nt: TGCGCCAGCAGCCCGGACCCGGGATCGCCTTCTTACGAGCAGTACTTC; cdr3_aa: CASSPDPGSPSYEQYF
v_call: TRBV28; j_call: TRBJ1-2; d_call: .; clone_size: .; cdr3_nt: TGTGCCAGCAGCTCCGGGACGGCCTATGGCTACACCTTC; cdr3_aa: CASSSGTAYGYTF